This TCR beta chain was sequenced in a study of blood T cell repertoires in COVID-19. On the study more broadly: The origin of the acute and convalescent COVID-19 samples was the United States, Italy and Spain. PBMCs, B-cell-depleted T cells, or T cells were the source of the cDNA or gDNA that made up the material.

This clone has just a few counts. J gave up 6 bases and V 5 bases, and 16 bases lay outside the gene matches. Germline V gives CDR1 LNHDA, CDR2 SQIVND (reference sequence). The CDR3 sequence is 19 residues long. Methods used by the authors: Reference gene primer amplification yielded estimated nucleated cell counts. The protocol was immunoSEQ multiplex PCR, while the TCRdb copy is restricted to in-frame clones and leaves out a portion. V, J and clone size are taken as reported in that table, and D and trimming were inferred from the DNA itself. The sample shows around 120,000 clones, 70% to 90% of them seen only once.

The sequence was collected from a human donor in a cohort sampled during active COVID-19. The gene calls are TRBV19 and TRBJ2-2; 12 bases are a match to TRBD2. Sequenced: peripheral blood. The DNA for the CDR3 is TGTGCCAGTAGTCTCGGGGGGCGCAGACTAGCGGGAGATCCCGGGGAGCTGTTTTTT. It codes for CASSLGGRRLAGDPGELFF.